These 11 T cell receptor beta chains originate from one sample sequenced in a study of OX40 agonist ivuxolimab in advanced cancers. Clones were read by immunoSEQ multiplex PCR, and TCRdb kept only the in-frame ones, dropping some. The profile shows 95,000 to 120,000 clones, 85% to 95% of them singletons. Sequenced here: CD4+ or CD8+ T cells sorted from blood, sampled in a trial of the OX40 agonist ivuxolimab. The receptor source for this set is an adult with an advanced solid tumor such as melanoma, head and neck, liver or kidney cancer.

The chain recombines TRBV6-5 with TRBJ1-6, with TRBD1 as a possible D gene (6 bases). This CDR3 comprises 16 residues. V was clipped by 2 bases and J by 10 bases, with 18 bases between them. Germline V gene data show CDR1 as MNHEY and CDR2 as SVGAGI. The CDR3 DNA reads TGTGCCAGCAGTTACGGCGGGGACACTGGGGACTCACCCCTCCACTTT. Translation: CASSYGGDTGDSPLHF.

The chain's CDR3 is CASKLSLGGITDTQYF. The CDR3, as DNA: TGTGCCAGCAAGCTGTCTTTAGGCGGGATCACAGATACGCAGTATTTT. This chain joins TRBV6-6 and TRBJ2-3, with D tentatively TRBD2 (6 bases). Germline lookup yields CDR1 MNHNY and CDR2 SVGAGI (reference sequence). Trimming took 7 bases from V and 2 from J, leaving 19 bases between them. The CDR3 sequence is 16 residues long.

This clone came up a few times. The CDR3 sequence: CASSPTGGEQYF. Here the CDR3 DNA reads TGTGCCAGCTCACCTACAGGGGGCGAGCAGTACTTC. The chain uses TRBV18 and TRBJ2-7, with TRBD1 matching over 8 bases. The V segment lost 3 bases and the J segment 6 bases; nucleotides outside the gene matches: 1. The CDR3 is made up of 12 amino acids. The germline CDR1 and CDR2 sequences are KGHSH and LQKENI.

This clone has only one observation. This chain uses TRBV14 with TRBJ1-1, with D hard to call. Germline lookup yields CDR1 SGHDN and CDR2 FVKESK. The length of the CDR3 is 15 residues. V was cut by 1 base and J by 2 bases, with 11 bases left in between. This CDR3 reads CASSQGGLGNTEAFF. CDR3 coding DNA: TGTGCCAGCAGCCAAGGGGGATTGGGCAACACTGAAGCTTTCTTT.

This chain connects TRBV7-2 to TRBJ2-7; no clear D. This CDR3 region has 13 residues. Germline V gene data show CDR1 as SGHTA and CDR2 as FQGNSA. V gave up 1 base and J gave up 4 bases, with 8 bases separating them. The CDR3 sequence is CASSLGSVYEQYF. The DNA of the CDR3 is TGTGCCAGCAGCTTAGGGTCGGTATACGAGCAGTACTTC.

The chain employs TRBV9 and TRBJ2-1, with D maybe TRBD2 (5 bases). Germline values: CDR1 SGDLS, CDR2 YYNGEE. There are 16 residues in the CDR3. V was clipped by 4 bases and J by 5 bases, with 19 bases between them. In DNA, the CDR3 is TGTGCCAGCAGCCCCCAAGGCTATCCGAGGGACAATGAGCAGTTCTTC. Amino acid sequence: CASSPQGYPRDNEQFF.

This clone came up a few times. In DNA form, the CDR3 reads TGTGCCAGCAGCATACGGGTTAGCTCTGGGGCCAACGTCCTGACTTTC. Protein sequence: CASSIRVSSGANVLTF. This chain links TRBV7-9 with TRBJ2-6; no reliable D call. CDR3 length: 16 amino acids. CDR1 SEHNR and CDR2 FQNEAQ come from the germline V gene (reference sequence). V was clipped by 5 bases and J by 0 bases, with 11 bases between them.

The V gene is TRBV11-2, the J gene TRBJ1-1; D may be TRBD1 (5 bases). Germline V lookup: CDR1 SGHAT, CDR2 FQNNGV. Deletions cut 4 bases from V and 0 bases from J, with 18 bases between. This CDR3 comprises 17 residues. This chain's CDR3 is CASSSRTLGVMNTEAFF. The CDR3 bases are TGTGCCAGCAGCTCCCGGACCCTGGGGGTTATGAACACTGAAGCTTTCTTT.

The chain couples TRBV5-1 to TRBJ2-5; TRBD2 is a possible D gene (6 bases). V gave up 0 bases and J gave up 5 bases, with 17 bases separating them. Germline CDR1 and CDR2: SGHRS and YFSETQ. This CDR3 is 16 amino acids long. CDR3 bases: TGCGCCAGCAGCTTGGCCGTAGTTGGGGCGGGGGAGACCCAGTACTTC. Translated: CASSLAVVGAGETQYF.

The rearrangement joins TRBV4-2 to TRBJ1-5; D may be TRBD1 (5 bases). Germline CDR1 is LGHNA and CDR2 is YNFKEQ. The CDR3 totals 13 residues. The ends were cut back, 0 bases at V and 5 bases at J, with 5 bases in the middle. This CDR3 is CASSQDRDQPQHF. CDR3 nucleotides: TGTGCCAGCAGCCAAGACAGGGATCAGCCCCAGCATTTT.

This clone has just a few counts. In DNA form, the CDR3 reads TGTGCCAGCAGCTTAGGGCAGGGGAAAGCTTTCTTT. Protein: CASSLGQGKAFF. The chain carries TRBV7-9 and TRBJ1-1; weak D call: TRBD1 (6 bases). V was trimmed by 1 base and J by 9 bases, leaving 9 bases between them. This CDR3 comprises 12 residues. The germline gives CDR1 SEHNR, CDR2 FQNEAQ (reference sequence).